This TCR beta chain derives from a study of technical replicates of blood from several donors (dated by TCRdb to the late 2010s). Libraries were prepared through the immunoSEQ multiplex PCR assay. TCRdb retrieved this table from immuneACCESS and kept in-frame rearrangements only. Not all clones are present; in checked studies, unresolved V genes account for under half, and no reason is known for the remainder. For this sample the table gives around 68,000 clones, of which roughly 91% were detected only once. The top ten constitute approximately 0.34% of the sample. Via the germline V gene, CDR1 is SGHRS and CDR2 YFSETQ. Germline trimming amounts to 5 bases on V and 4 bases on J, with 13 as the count of junction bases outside the gene matches. Reading from cysteine to phenylalanine, the CDR3 counts 18 amino acids. The DNA shown is the 54-base CDR3, in frame from base 1. Turning to this clone: Its antigen has not been determined. Base qualities are missing; no much larger clone stands one base away.

The rearrangement joined TRBV5-1 to TRBJ2-7, and 15 bases in between align with TRBD2. The receptor was isolated from a human donor in good health. Some clones in this sample may be carry-over from other donors' samples. Sequenced sample: T cells isolated from PBMCs. The CDR3 here reads CASSWRTSGRALRYEQYF. At the DNA level, the sequence is TGCGCCAGCAGTTGGAGGACTAGCGGGAGGGCCCTCAGGTACGAGCAGTACTTC.